Listed below are T cell receptor beta chains from one sample, sequenced in a study of blood T cell repertoires in COVID-19. Assay: immunoSEQ multiplex PCR; the TCRdb copy retains only in-frame clones and omits some. This table has around 230,000 clones, approximately 86% appearing once. What was sequenced was PBMCs or T cells enriched from blood (not recorded which). Receptors were obtained from a woman in her forties with acute COVID-19. The conserved cysteine and the conserved F or W are not part of the CDR3 here.

v_call cdr3_aa
TRBV6-4 ASSLYGTGAAQY
TRBV5-1 ASSPSRLAESYEQY
TRBV5-1 ASKASGSGGEQF
TRBV7-6 ASSGGGGRPSYNEQF
TRBV5-1 ASSLAPDRDYGYT
TRBV3-1/TRBV3-2 ASSQGQTSNQPQH
TRBV19 ASSDRGGGTGTQY
TRBV29-1 SVSGGVTEAF
TRBV5-4 ASSNTRGGTNTEAF
TRBV28 ASSLGQGKTEAF
TRBV24-1 ATSDPTGGNTGELF
TRBV30 ALLRPGLAGNEQF
TRBV9 ASSFYSSDEQY
TRBV2 ASRLVEDTGELF
TRBV7-8 ASSLVGDTKNIQY
TRBV5-4 ASSFGLSGSNEQF
TRBV19 ASSGQSLAKNIQY
TRBV19 ASSKRDWEVEQY
TRBV5-4 ASSLWGGSRGVNNEQF
TRBV11-3 ASSETSGSGTQY
TRBV6-1 ASSESGTSYNEQF
TRBV1 TSSQDRGLASRQETQY
TRBV23-1 ASSQREGCEQF
TRBV9 ASSPSGRGNEQF
TRBV19 ASSDRGSSYNSPLH
TRBV29-1 SVRTSGAWKDTQY
TRBV9 ASSTPGTGNTIY
TRBV12-3/TRBV12-4 ASSFYGRDTQY
TRBV6-5 ASKAGLLYEQY
TRBV19 ASSPGQGSSGNTIY